A single sample gave rise to the 9 T cell receptor beta chains below, sequenced in a study of tumor-infiltrating lymphocytes in primary liver carcinoma. Out of unsorted whole blood came the blood RNA, and germline DNA was extracted as well. Total RNA (about 500 ng) served as template for TCR beta cDNA synthesis primed by a constant-region primer. Nested multiplex PCR, run for three rounds with slightly modified ARM-PCR, yielded TCR beta libraries. TRBV1-TRBV30 forward primers paired with a C-beta reverse primer were used in the first two PCR rounds, which ran approximately 10 cycles each. TCRdb reanalysed the multiplex PCR reads using MiXCR and keeps one entry per CDR3 protein. The sample carries more than 150,000 distinct CDR3 sequences, around 60% recorded once. Sequences were obtained from peripheral blood. The receptors were gathered from a man aged 35 to 55 with primary liver carcinoma and hepatitis B virus infection.

Details on this clonotype: The missing conserved phenylalanine or tryptophan at the end of this CDR3 makes a read error likely. The chain joins TRBV29-1 to TRBJ2-7; 11 nucleotides match TRBD1. CDR1 is SQVTM, CDR2 ANQGSEA, per germline. The CDR3 has 12 amino acids. The V gene end was trimmed by 7 bases and the J gene end by 6 bases; junction bases not matched to a gene: 5. The CDR3 sequence is CSAGQGAGEQYL. DNA of the CDR3: TGCAGCGCAGGACAGGGGGCGGGCGAGCAGTACCTC.

This clonotype was seen at least ten times. The rearrangement links TRBV29-1 to TRBJ2-2; tentative D call: TRBD1 (5 bases). This CDR3 is 14 amino acids long. CDR1 and CDR2 from the germline V gene are SQVTM and ANQGSEA. The ends were cut back, 7 bases at V and 1 base at J, with 13 bases in the middle. Written as DNA, the CDR3 is TGCAGCGCCTCAGGGCAGAGGAACACCGGGGAGCTGTTTTTT. Translated: CSASGQRNTGELFF.

The CDR3 DNA is TGTGCCAGCAGCTTGGTGTGGGACACTGAAGCTTTCTTT. It is translated as CASSLVWDTEAFF. The rearrangement uses TRBV5-5 and TRBJ1-1; D ambiguous. Trimming cost V 0 bases and J 3 bases, with 6 bases left between them. The germline CDR1 and CDR2 sequences are SGHKS and YYEKEE (reference sequence). The CDR3 extends over 13 amino acids.

This chain uses TRBV6-5 with TRBJ2-7; TRBD2 agrees at 8 bases. Germline trimming cut 11 bases from V and 2 bases from J; bases unmatched to any gene: 11. The CDR3 covers 14 residues. In germline, CDR1 is MNHEY, CDR2 SVGAGI. The CDR3 reads CASRPEGLAYEQYF. The DNA for the CDR3 is TGTGCCTCCAGGCCGGAGGGACTAGCCTACGAGCAGTACTTC.

This clonotype has more than one count but fewer than ten. The gene calls are TRBV12-3 or TRBV12-4 and TRBJ2-3; D is uncertain. The CDR3 extends over 15 amino acids. V lost 3 bases and J lost 1, with 11 bases in between. The CDR3 sequence: CASSFSGERTDTQYF. DNA of the CDR3: TGTGCCAGCAGTTTCAGTGGAGAGCGCACAGATACGCAGTATTTT.

The chain employs TRBV5-5 and TRBJ2-1; D not resolved. The V and J ends lost 4 bases and 0 bases respectively, with 11 bases between them. Germline loops: CDR1 SGHKS, CDR2 YYEKEE (reference sequence). The CDR3 covers 15 residues. CDR3 residues: CASSPYASSYNEQFF. In DNA form, the CDR3 reads TGTGCCAGCAGCCCCTATGCAAGCTCCTACAATGAGCAGTTCTTC.

This clonotype was observed once. One end of the junction does not line up with germline, which may come from a read error. V is TRBV28 and J is TRBJ1-2; 7 positions match TRBD1. The CDR3 runs 15 residues. Per the germline V gene, CDR1 is MDHEN and CDR2 is SYDVKM. CDR3 bases: TGTGCCAGCAATACCCGAGTAGGACAGGTTTATGGCTACACATTC. It codes for CASNTRVGQVYGYTF.

This clonotype was observed at least ten times. The V and J genes are TRBV4-1 and TRBJ2-7, with 12 bases lining up with TRBD2. Losses at the gene ends were 2 bases for V and 4 bases for J; bases not matched to a gene: 6. The germline V gene encodes CDR1 MGHRA and CDR2 YSYEKL. There are 16 residues in the CDR3. The CDR3 protein is CASSQKGLAGSYEQYF. In nucleotides, the CDR3 is TGCGCCAGCAGCCAAAAAGGACTAGCGGGGTCTTACGAGCAGTACTTC.

The rearrangement links TRBV4-2 to TRBJ2-1; TRBD2 aligns across 7 bases. The CDR3 consists of 14 residues. In germline, CDR1 is LGHNA, CDR2 YNFKEQ. J was trimmed by 7 bases and V by 1 base; bases with no gene match: 4. The CDR3 coding sequence is TGTGCCAGCAGCCAAGTTGGGGAGGGGAATGAGCAGTTCTTC. It specifies CASSQVGEGNEQFF.